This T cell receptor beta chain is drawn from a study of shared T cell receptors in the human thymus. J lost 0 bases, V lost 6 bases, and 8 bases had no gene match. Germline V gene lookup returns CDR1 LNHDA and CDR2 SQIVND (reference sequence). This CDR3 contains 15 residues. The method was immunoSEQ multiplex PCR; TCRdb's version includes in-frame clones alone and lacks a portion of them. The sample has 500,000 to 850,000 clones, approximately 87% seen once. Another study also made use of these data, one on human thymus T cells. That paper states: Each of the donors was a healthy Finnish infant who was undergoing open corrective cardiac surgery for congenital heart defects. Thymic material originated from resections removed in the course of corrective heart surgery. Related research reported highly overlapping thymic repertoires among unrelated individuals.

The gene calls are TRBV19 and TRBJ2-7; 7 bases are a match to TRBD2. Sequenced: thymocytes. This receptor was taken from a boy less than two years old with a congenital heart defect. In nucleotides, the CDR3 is TGTGCCAGTAGAACTAGCGCCCGAAGCTCCTACGAGCAGTACTTC. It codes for CASRTSARSSYEQYF.